This TCR beta chain came from a study of blood T cell repertoires in COVID-19. Across the whole study: Researchers got acute and convalescent COVID-19 samples from the United States, Italy and Spain.

Per the authors' pipeline: Amplification of reference gene primers was used by the study to estimate nucleated cell counts. Generated by immunoSEQ multiplex PCR, the TCRdb table keeps only in-frame clones and is missing some. From that table come the V and J calls and clone size; the DNA was used to work out D and trimming. The sample has 55,000 to 80,000 clones; approximately 78% are singletons. The sequenced material came from peripheral blood. The sequence was obtained from a man between 60 and 70 years old with COVID-19, enrolled during active disease.

As DNA, the CDR3 is TGTGCCAGCAGTTCAAGCGGGAGGAGCACCGGGGAGCTGTTTTTT. It encodes CASSSSGRSTGELFF. This rearrangement joins TRBV7-2 to TRBJ2-2; 9 bases align to TRBD2. The CDR3 consists of 15 residues. CDR1 SGHTA and CDR2 FQGNSA come from the germline V gene. Trimming cost V 6 bases and J 4 bases; bases outside gene matches: 6.